This T cell receptor (beta chain) was sequenced during a study of shared clonotypes between healthy human individuals. V gave up 6 bases and J gave up 5 bases, with 14 bases separating them. The germline V gene encodes CDR1 MNHEY and CDR2 SMNVEV (reference sequence). There are 14 residues in the CDR3. Assay used: immunoSEQ multiplex PCR; TCRdb lists only in-frame clones, some missing. The table records 1.5 million to 2.5 million clones, around 96% of them present only once. Naive CD8 populations comprised CD45RO-negative cells positively selected for CCR7, excluding terminally differentiated effector memory CD45RA+ cells. Healthy HIV-negative adults without recent acute infections or vaccinations served as donors.

Sequences were obtained from naive CD8+ T cells sorted from blood. The chain is built from TRBV27 and TRBJ2-1; D remains ambiguous. The sequence was obtained from a man younger than 30 in good health. CDR3 bases: TGTGCCAGCAGACCCCTCCCCGGTGACAATGAGCAGTTCTTC. Translating it yields CASRPLPGDNEQFF.